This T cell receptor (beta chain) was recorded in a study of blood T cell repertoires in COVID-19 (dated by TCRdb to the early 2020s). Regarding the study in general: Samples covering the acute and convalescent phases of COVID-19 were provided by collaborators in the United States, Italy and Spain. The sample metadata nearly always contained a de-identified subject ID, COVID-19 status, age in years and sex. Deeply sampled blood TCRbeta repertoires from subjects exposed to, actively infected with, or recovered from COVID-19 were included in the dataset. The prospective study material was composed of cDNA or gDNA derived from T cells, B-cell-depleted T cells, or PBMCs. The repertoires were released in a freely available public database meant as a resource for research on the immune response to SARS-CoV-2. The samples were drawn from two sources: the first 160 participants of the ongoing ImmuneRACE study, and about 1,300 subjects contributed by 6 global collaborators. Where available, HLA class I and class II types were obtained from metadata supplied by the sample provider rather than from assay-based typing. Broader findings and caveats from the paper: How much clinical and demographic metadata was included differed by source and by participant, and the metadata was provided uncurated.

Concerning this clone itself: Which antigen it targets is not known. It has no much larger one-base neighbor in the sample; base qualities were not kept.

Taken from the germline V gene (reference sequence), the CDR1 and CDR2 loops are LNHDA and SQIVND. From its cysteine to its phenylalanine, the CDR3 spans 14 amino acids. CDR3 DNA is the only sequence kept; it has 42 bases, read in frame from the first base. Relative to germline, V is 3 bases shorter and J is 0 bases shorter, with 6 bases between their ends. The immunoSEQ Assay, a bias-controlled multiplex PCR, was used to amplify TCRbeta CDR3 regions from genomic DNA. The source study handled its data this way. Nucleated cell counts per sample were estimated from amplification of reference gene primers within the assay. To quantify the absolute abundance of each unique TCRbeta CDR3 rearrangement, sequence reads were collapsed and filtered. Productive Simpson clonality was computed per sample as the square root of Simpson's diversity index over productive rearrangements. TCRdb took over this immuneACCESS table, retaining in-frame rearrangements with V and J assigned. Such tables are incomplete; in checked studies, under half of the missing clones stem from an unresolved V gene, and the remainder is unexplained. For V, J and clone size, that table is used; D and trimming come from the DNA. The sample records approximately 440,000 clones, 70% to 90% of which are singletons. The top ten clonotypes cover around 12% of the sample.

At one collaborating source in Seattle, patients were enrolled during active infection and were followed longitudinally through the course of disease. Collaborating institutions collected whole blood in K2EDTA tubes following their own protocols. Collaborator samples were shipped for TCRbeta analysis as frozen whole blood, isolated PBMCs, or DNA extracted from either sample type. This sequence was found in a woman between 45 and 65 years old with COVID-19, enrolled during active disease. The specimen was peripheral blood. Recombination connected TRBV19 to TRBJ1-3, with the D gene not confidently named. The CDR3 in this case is CASSIDYSGNTIYF. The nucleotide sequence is TGTGCCAGTAGTATCGACTACTCTGGAAACACCATATATTTT.